These 18 T cell receptor beta chains were sequenced from one sample in a study of cytomegalovirus exposure and HLA in healthy donors. Profiled with immunoSEQ multiplex PCR; TCRdb holds only in-frame clones, not every one. The sample has roughly 150,000 clones; around four fifths are singletons. Sequenced material: PBMCs. The receptor source for this set is a man aged 25-40 years in good health and CMV-seropositive.

The chain recombines TRBV10-3 with TRBJ1-2, with 8 bases that match TRBD1. Germline assignment: CDR1 ENHRY and CDR2 SYGVKD. Losses at the gene ends were 8 bases for V and 13 bases for J; bases not matched to a gene: 15. The CDR3 sequence is 13 residues long. In DNA, the CDR3 is TGTGCCATCGGAGGACAGGGCTATGGAAGCTGCACCTTC. Translating gives CAIGGQGYGSCTF.

This chain joins TRBV11-3 and TRBJ2-7; TRBD1 aligns across 7 bases. This CDR3 has 13 amino acids. The ends lost 5 bases at V and 3 bases at J; junction bases unmatched: 4. Germline CDR1 is SGHNT and CDR2 is YENEEA. CDR3 nucleotides: TGTGCCAGCAGCCTCCACAGGGGCTACGAGCAGTACTTC. It specifies CASSLHRGYEQYF.

V gene TRBV5-1 combines with J gene TRBJ1-2; 9 bases align to TRBD1. The CDR3 is 14 amino acids. CDR1 SGHRS and CDR2 YFSETQ come from the germline V gene. V trimming: 4 bases; J trimming: 6 bases; junction bases outside the gene matches: 7. CDR3 nucleotide sequence: TGCGCCAGCAGCACCGGGACAGGGAGACATGGCTACACCTTC. Encoded protein: CASSTGTGRHGYTF.

The chain combines TRBV11-2 with TRBJ2-3; D is undetermined. Germline CDR1 and CDR2: SGHAT and FQNNGV. CDR3 size: 16 residues. V lost 2 bases, J lost 0 bases, and 12 bases lay in between. The DNA of the CDR3 is TGTGCCAGCAGCTTAAGTGTAAGACTTAGCACAGATACGCAGTATTTT. This gives the protein CASSLSVRLSTDTQYF.

This chain links TRBV5-4 with TRBJ2-7, with TRBD2 identical over 14 bases. Trimming at V came to 0 bases and at J to 6 bases, leaving 2 bases not matched to a gene. The CDR3 length is 15 residues. CDR1 SGHNT and CDR2 YYREEE come from the germline V gene (reference sequence). The DNA of the CDR3 is TGTGCCAGCAGCTTGGGGACTAGCGGGAGGTCCGAGCAGTACTTC. It yields the protein CASSLGTSGRSEQYF.

The V gene is TRBV11-2, the J gene TRBJ2-7, with D tentatively TRBD1 (6 bases). Germline CDR1 and CDR2: SGHAT and FQNNGV. The CDR3 contains 18 residues. Trimming left V 5 bases short and J 1 base short, with 24 bases between. This CDR3 reads CASSIPGQTVRSSYEQYF. CDR3 DNA: TGTGCCAGCAGCATACCAGGACAGACCGTACGCAGTTCCTACGAGCAGTACTTC.

The chain uses TRBV25-1 and TRBJ2-7, with a weak D call TRBD2 (6 bases). The V end was cut by 4 bases, the J end by 7 bases, with 17 bases between. Germline CDR1 reads MGHDK; CDR2 reads SYGVNS. This CDR3 is built from 14 residues. The CDR3 bases are TGTGCCAGCAGTGCGCGGGAATGGGTAAGGGAGCAGTACTTC. This encodes CASSAREWVREQYF.

The rearrangement joins TRBV4-3 to TRBJ2-2; weak D call: TRBD2 (6 bases). The CDR3 is made up of 14 amino acids. V lost 4 bases and J 1 base, leaving 7 bases between the germline ends. CDR1 and CDR2 from the germline V gene are LGHNA and YSLEER. The CDR3 here is CASSRGGNTGELFF. The DNA for the CDR3 is TGCGCCAGCAGCCGGGGAGGGAACACCGGGGAGCTGTTTTTT.

The rearrangement links TRBV7-3 to TRBJ2-3, with 9 bases that match TRBD2. The CDR3 spans 14 residues. After removal of 7 bases from V and 5 bases from J, the junction contained 7 bases not matched to a gene. In germline, CDR1 is SGHTA, CDR2 FQGTGA. The CDR3 loop is CASNSGGGGDTQYF. In nucleotides, the CDR3 is TGTGCCAGCAACTCGGGCGGGGGGGGAGATACGCAGTATTTT.

V usage is TRBV9 and J usage is TRBJ1-6; D unresolved. The CDR3 runs 16 residues. Per germline, CDR1 SGDLS and CDR2 YYNGEE. Trimming removed 3 bases at V and 0 bases at J, with 10 bases between. In DNA, the CDR3 is TGTGCCAGCAGCGCAGGACTGAGCTCCTATAATTCACCCCTCCACTTT. As protein: CASSAGLSSYNSPLHF. Looking up the rest from reference TRBV9 and TRBJ1-6 gives the full variable domain: DSGVTQTPKHLITATGQRVTLRCSPRSGDLSVYWYQQSLDQGLQFLIQYYNGEERAKGNILERFSAQQFPDLHSELNLSSLELGDSALYFCASSAGLSSYNSPLHFGNGTRLTVT.

This chain joins TRBV12-5 and TRBJ1-1; TRBD1 might be the D (6 bases). CDR3 size: 17 residues. The V gene's germline CDR1 is LGHNT and CDR2 FRNRAP. V lost 1 base to trimming and J lost 7 bases, with 22 bases between them. The CDR3, as DNA: TGTGCTAGTGGTTTGGGGCCAGGGGTACTAAGGGGTGTTGAAGCTTTCTTT. Amino acids: CASGLGPGVLRGVEAFF.

The chain uses TRBV27 and TRBJ1-5; D unresolved. The ends were cut back, 8 bases at V and 2 bases at J, with 13 bases in the middle. CDR3 length equals 14 residues. The germline V gene has CDR1 MNHEY and CDR2 SMNVEV (reference sequence). The CDR3 coding sequence is TGTGCCAGCGGATTTTTTGGAGGCAATCAGCCCCAGCATTTT. Translating gives CASGFFGGNQPQHF.

The rearrangement uses TRBV7-8 and TRBJ1-5, with unresolved D. CDR3 length: 12 residues. Per the germline V gene, CDR1 is SGHVS and CDR2 is FQNEAQ. V lost 4 bases, J lost 9 bases, and 10 bases lay in between. CDR3 nucleotide sequence: TGTGCCAGCAGCTCCCCTATGTCGCCCCAGCATTTT. This gives the protein CASSSPMSPQHF.

There are a few counts of this clone. The V and J genes are TRBV27 and TRBJ1-1, with D possibly matching TRBD1 (6 bases). V lost 7 bases, J lost 1 base, and 10 bases lay in between. Germline values: CDR1 MNHEY, CDR2 SMNVEV (reference sequence). This CDR3 has 13 residues. DNA for the CDR3: TGTGCCAGCACCCAGACAGGGAACACTGAAGCTTTCTTT. The encoded protein is CASTQTGNTEAFF.

This chain uses TRBV6-1 with TRBJ1-5, with TRBD1 matching 9 bases. Germline V gene lookup returns CDR1 MNHNS and CDR2 SASEGT. With V trimmed by 5 bases and J by 1 base, 3 bases remained unmatched. The CDR3 length is 15 residues. The CDR3 DNA reads as TGTGCCAGCAGTACTGGGACAGGGAGCAATCAGCCCCAGCATTTT. It codes for CASSTGTGSNQPQHF.

This clone was seen only a few times. V gene TRBV7-9 combines with J gene TRBJ2-7, with D perhaps TRBD2 (6 bases). This CDR3 region has 14 residues. Germline V gene data show CDR1 as SEHNR and CDR2 as FQNEAQ (reference sequence). V lost 3 bases to trimming and J lost 3 bases, with 12 bases between them. The CDR3 DNA follows: TGTGCCAGCAGCTTGTGGGACTCGGACTACGAGCAGTACTTC. As protein: CASSLWDSDYEQYF.

V gene TRBV4-3 combines with J gene TRBJ2-7; the D gene is possibly TRBD2 (5 bases). CDR3 size: 14 residues. CDR1 is LGHNA, CDR2 YSLEER, per germline. The V gene lost 0 bases and the J gene lost 6 bases, with 12 bases spanning the gap. The CDR3 nucleotides read TGCGCCAGCAGCCAAGAAGCCAGCGGAGGCGAGCAGTACTTC. This gives the protein CASSQEASGGEQYF.

This chain links TRBV2 with TRBJ2-1, with 9 bases fitting TRBD2. This CDR3 is 14 amino acids long. Germline loops: CDR1 SNHLY, CDR2 FYNNEI. V was clipped by 10 bases and J by 4 bases; unmatched bases: 8. CDR3: CATSWREGYNEQFF. For the CDR3, the DNA is TGTGCCACCTCCTGGCGGGAGGGGTACAATGAGCAGTTCTTC.